These 7 T cell receptor beta chains were sequenced from one sample in a study of blood T cell repertoires in COVID-19. Only in-frame clones appear in the TCRdb table, and some are missing; sequencing was by immunoSEQ multiplex PCR. The profile shows over 70,000 clones, 70% to 90% of them singletons. Sequencing used peripheral blood. The receptors were sampled from a woman older than 75 with acute or convalescent COVID-19.

This chain links TRBV5-1 with TRBJ1-6, with 9 bases matching TRBD1. Germline V gene lookup returns CDR1 SGHRS and CDR2 YFSETQ. CDR3 size: 14 residues. Trimming removed 4 bases from V and 6 bases from J; junction bases left unmatched: 2. CDR3 in DNA: TGCGCCAGCAGCCAGGGACAGGGTAATTCACCCCTCCACTTT. This sequence encodes CASSQGQGNSPLHF.

V usage is TRBV19 and J usage is TRBJ1-1, with D possibly matching TRBD1 (5 bases). Trimming removed 6 bases at V and 1 base at J, with 9 bases between. Germline V gives CDR1 LNHDA, CDR2 SQIVND (reference sequence). The CDR3 is 13 amino acids. The CDR3 region has the DNA TGTGCCAGTAGATGGGGGGAGAACACTGAAGCTTTCTTT. Residues: CASRWGENTEAFF. Drawing the rest from reference TRBV19 and TRBJ1-1, the complete variable domain is DGGITQSPKYLFRKEGQNVTLSCEQNLNHDAMYWYRQDPGQGLRLIYYSQIVNDFQKGDIAEGYSVSREKKESFPLTVTSAQKNPTAFYLCASRWGENTEAFFGQGTRLTVV.

The chain carries TRBV6-2 or TRBV6-3 and TRBJ2-1; 7 nucleotides align to TRBD1. With V trimmed by 4 bases and J by 7 bases, 10 bases remained unmatched. The CDR3 has 15 amino acids. The germline CDR1 and CDR2 sequences are MNHEY and SVGEGT. CDR3 DNA sequence: TGTGCCAGCAGTTCTCGGCGGCAGGGGGATAATGAGCAGTTCTTC. Translated: CASSSRRQGDNEQFF.

CDR3 sequence reads: CASSIGRETQYF. The CDR3 DNA reads TGTGCCAGTAGTATAGGGCGGGAGACGCAGTATTTT. The genes are TRBV19 and TRBJ2-3; 7 bases align to TRBD2. CDR1 is LNHDA, CDR2 SQIVND, per germline (reference sequence). Losses at the gene ends were 1 base for V and 9 bases for J; bases not matched to a gene: 1. This CDR3 has 12 residues. Drawing the rest from reference TRBV19 and TRBJ2-3, the complete variable domain is DGGITQSPKYLFRKEGQNVTLSCEQNLNHDAMYWYRQDPGQGLRLIYYSQIVNDFQKGDIAEGYSVSREKKESFPLTVTSAQKNPTAFYLCASSIGRETQYFGPGTRLTVL.

J is TRBJ2-7 and V is TRBV5-1; 9 nucleotides match TRBD1. The CDR3 covers 19 residues. J gave up 3 bases and V 4 bases, and 20 bases lay outside the gene matches. The germline V gene has CDR1 SGHRS and CDR2 YFSETQ. CDR3 sequence reads: CASSLTPGQGSRTYYEQYF. The CDR3 nucleotides are TGCGCCAGCAGCCTAACACCGGGACAGGGTTCGAGGACCTACTACGAGCAGTACTTC.

The chain is built from TRBV14 and TRBJ2-3; maybe TRBD2 (5 bases). This CDR3 is 16 amino acids long. Per germline, CDR1 SGHDN and CDR2 FVKESK. V dropped 0 bases and J dropped 3 bases, with 13 bases sitting between them. The CDR3 DNA is TGTGCCAGCAGCCAAGATTGGGGAGCGGTTACAGATACGCAGTATTTT. Translation: CASSQDWGAVTDTQYF.

The chain uses TRBV27 and TRBJ2-3; 7 bases are a match to TRBD2. After removal of 7 bases from V and 3 bases from J, the junction contained 7 bases not matched to a gene. This CDR3 has 14 amino acids. CDR1 MNHEY and CDR2 SMNVEV come from the germline V gene (reference sequence). CDR3 coding DNA: TGTGCCAGCAAAACCCCGCGGGGGACAGATACGCAGTATTTT. Translated, it gives CASKTPRGTDTQYF.